The 24 T cell receptor beta chains below come from one sample, sequenced in a study of T-cell memory formation after mild COVID-19. TCRdb used MiXCR to reprocess the 5' RACE reads, holding one entry per CDR3 protein. This sample has almost 250,000 distinct CDR3 sequences, with roughly 15% found just once. Sample: PBMCs or a T cell subset sorted from them (not recorded which). Every receptor here comes from an adult woman who had mild COVID-19 (a few samples of this study predate the infection). Cell type and time point are not known.

The sample holds one count of this clonotype. The chain is built from TRBV6-2 or TRBV6-3 and TRBJ2-1; TRBD1 might be the D (5 bases). The CDR3 runs 15 residues. The germline V and J ends were trimmed by 6 bases and 4 bases, with 16 bases remaining between them. In germline, CDR1 is MNHEY, CDR2 SVGEGT. CDR3 nucleotides: TGTGCCAGCAGCCCTGACCGGACAAGTTACAATGAGCAGTTCTTC. Translating gives CASSPDRTSYNEQFF.

This clonotype was detected a few times. The chain couples TRBV6-6 to TRBJ1-2, with a weak D call TRBD1 (6 bases). CDR3 length: 14 amino acids. Germline CDR1 reads MNHNY; CDR2 reads SVGAGI (reference sequence). V was trimmed by 7 bases and J by 4 bases, leaving 16 bases between them. The CDR3 protein is CASTQQGDFYGYTF. CDR3 coding DNA: TGTGCCAGCACCCAACAGGGCGACTTCTATGGCTACACCTTC.

This clonotype has just a few counts. V is TRBV9 and J is TRBJ2-2; 9 nucleotides agree with TRBD1. After removal of 0 bases from V and 4 bases from J, the junction contained 7 bases not matched to a gene. This CDR3 region has 17 residues. CDR1 and CDR2 (germline): SGDLS, YYNGEE. CDR3 sequence reads: CASSVEGTGFRTGELFF. In DNA, the CDR3 is TGTGCCAGCAGCGTAGAAGGGACAGGGTTTCGCACCGGGGAGCTGTTTTTT.

This sequence joins TRBV5-6 and TRBJ1-6; tentatively, D is TRBD1 (6 bases). V gave up 3 bases and J gave up 7 bases, with 17 bases separating them. The CDR3 is made up of 16 amino acids. Germline CDR1 is SGHDT and CDR2 is YYEEEE. The CDR3 region has the DNA TGTGCCAGCAGCTCCGACGGACAGAAAAGGAATTCACCCCTCCACTTT. This encodes CASSSDGQKRNSPLHF. Full variable domain (remainder filled in from reference TRBV5-6 and TRBJ1-6): DAGVTQSPTHLIKTRGQQVTLRCSPKSGHDTVSWYQQALGQGPQFIFQYYEEEERQRGNFPDRFSGHQFPNYSSELNVNALLLGDSALYLCASSSDGQKRNSPLHFGNGTRLTVT.

This clonotype occurred a few times. The J gene is TRBJ2-7, the V gene TRBV7-6; 14 bases line up with TRBD2. Germline values: CDR1 SGHVS, CDR2 FNYEAQ. The V segment lost 2 bases and the J segment 0 bases; nucleotides outside the gene matches: 6. CDR3 length equals 18 residues. The CDR3 DNA reads as TGTGCCAGCAGCTTATTAGGGACTAGCGGGGGAAGCTCCTACGAGCAGTACTTC. This encodes CASSLLGTSGGSSYEQYF.

The chain uses TRBV20-1 and TRBJ1-1, with a tentative D call TRBD1 (6 bases). The CDR3 loop spans 14 amino acids. Trimming left V 0 bases short and J 3 bases short, with 11 bases between. Germline-derived CDR1 and CDR2 are DFQATT and SNEGSKA (reference sequence). CDR3 nucleotide sequence: TGCAGTGCTAGAGAGGGGGGCAGGGACACTGAAGCTTTCTTT. This translates into CSAREGGRDTEAFF.

In this sample, this clonotype turned up a few times. The CDR3 protein is CASSPGTSWSYEQYF. CDR3 sequence (DNA): TGTGCCAGCAGCCCTGGGACTAGCTGGTCCTACGAGCAGTACTTC. The chain employs TRBV6-2 or TRBV6-3 and TRBJ2-7; 9 bases are a match to TRBD2. The CDR3 consists of 15 residues. Germline V gives CDR1 MNHEY, CDR2 SVGEGT. V dropped 6 bases and J dropped 1; count of bases not matched to a gene: 7.

The V and J genes are TRBV5-8 and TRBJ2-5; D is perhaps TRBD1 or TRBD2 (5 bases each). The CDR3 is 16 residues long. Germline-derived CDR1 and CDR2 are SGHTS and YDEGEE. Trimming removed 2 bases from V and 1 base from J, with 15 bases in between. CDR3: CASSLGTAKSQETQYF. CDR3 in DNA: TGTGCCAGCAGCTTAGGGACCGCGAAGTCCCAAGAGACCCAGTACTTC. Complete variable domain (other parts from reference TRBV5-8 and TRBJ2-5): EAGVTQSPTHLIKTRGQQATLRCSPISGHTSVYWYQQALGLGLQFLLWYDEGEERNRGNFPPRFSGRQFPNYSSELNVNALELEDSALYLCASSLGTAKSQETQYFGPGTRLLVL.

This clonotype occurred a few times. This chain joins TRBV27 and TRBJ1-1, with D unclear. The CDR3 has 14 amino acids. In germline, CDR1 is MNHEY, CDR2 SMNVEV (reference sequence). V was trimmed by 4 bases and J by 1 base, leaving 10 bases between them. CDR3 amino acids: CASSSPSWNTEAFF. CDR3 sequence (DNA): TGTGCCAGCAGTTCGCCTTCGTGGAACACTGAAGCTTTCTTT.

This clonotype was found a few times. V and J are TRBV7-2 and TRBJ2-3; 8 nucleotides align to TRBD2. CDR3 length: 16 residues. Germline CDR1 SGHTA, CDR2 FQGNSA. Germline trimming cut 1 base from V and 8 bases from J; bases unmatched to any gene: 11. The CDR3, as DNA: TGTGCCAGCAGCTTAGGGAGGAGCGGGAGAGCCAGTACGCAGTATTTT. Amino acid sequence: CASSLGRSGRASTQYF.

V usage is TRBV5-1 and J usage is TRBJ1-2; D is uncertain. The germline V gene has CDR1 SGHRS and CDR2 YFSETQ. The CDR3 length is 12 residues. Trimming left V 0 bases short and J 6 bases short, with 6 bases between. The CDR3 region is CASSLGQNGYTF. The CDR3 bases are TGCGCCAGCAGCTTGGGGCAGAATGGCTACACCTTC. Combining the CDR3 with reference TRBV5-1 and TRBJ1-2 gives the whole variable domain KAGVTQTPRYLIKTRGQQVTLSCSPISGHRSVSWYQQTPGQGLQFLFEYFSETQRNKGNFPGRFSGRQFSNSRSEMNVSTLELGDSALYLCASSLGQNGYTFGSGTRLTVV.

Written as DNA, the CDR3 is TGTGCCACCAGTGATATAGCAGGGAATGAGCAGTTCTTC. Translated, it gives CATSDIAGNEQFF. This sequence joins TRBV24-1 and TRBJ2-1; perhaps TRBD1 as D (5 bases). CDR1 is KGHDR and CDR2 is SFDVKD in the germline V gene. Trimming stripped 3 bases from V and 7 bases from J, with 9 bases between. CDR3 length equals 13 residues.

A few counts support this clonotype. The chain links TRBV12-3 or TRBV12-4 to TRBJ2-7; 10 nucleotides align to TRBD1. The CDR3 has 14 amino acids. V lost 6 bases, J lost 3 bases, and 5 bases stayed unmatched. The CDR3 bases are TGTGCCAGCAGACCCGGGACAGGGGACTACGAGCAGTACTTC. It specifies CASRPGTGDYEQYF.

This sequence joins TRBV4-1 and TRBJ1-1, with D possibly TRBD1 on 6 matching bases. The CDR3 is 12 amino acids. Germline V gene sequence: CDR1 MGHRA, CDR2 YSYEKL. V lost 4 bases and J 7 bases, leaving 10 bases between the germline ends. In DNA, the CDR3 is TGCGCCAGCAGCCGGACAGAGGGTGAAGCTTTCTTT. Amino acid sequence: CASSRTEGEAFF.

This chain connects TRBV7-9 to TRBJ2-2; D is perhaps TRBD1 or TRBD2 (5 bases each). The germline V gene has CDR1 SEHNR and CDR2 FQNEAQ (reference sequence). CDR3 length equals 16 residues. V was trimmed by 5 bases and J by 0 bases, leaving 13 bases between them. The DNA of the CDR3 is TGTGCCAGCAGCCATGGGGGAAAAGCGAACACCGGGGAGCTGTTTTTT. It translates to CASSHGGKANTGELFF.

This clonotype was observed a few times. The CDR3 sequence: CSVEEISGTQYF. The CDR3 DNA reads as TGCAGCGTTGAAGAGATCTCGGGGACCCAGTACTTC. The chain employs TRBV29-1 and TRBJ2-5; no reliable D call. This CDR3 is 12 amino acids long. The germline V and J ends were trimmed by 0 bases and 7 bases, with 9 bases remaining between them. The V gene's germline CDR1 is SQVTM and CDR2 ANQGSEA. The entire variable domain, with the rest obtained from reference TRBV29-1 and TRBJ2-5, is as follows: SAVISQKPSRDICQRGTSLTIQCQVDSQVTMMFWYRQQPGQSLTLIATANQGSEATYESGFVIDKFPISRPNLTFSTLTVSNMSPEDSSIYLCSVEEISGTQYFGPGTRLLVL.

This clonotype has only a few counts. This chain connects TRBV7-2 to TRBJ2-3; perhaps TRBD1 as D (6 bases). The CDR3 extends over 15 amino acids. V was pared by 5 bases and J by 3 bases, with 15 bases between. Germline lookup yields CDR1 SGHTA and CDR2 FQGNSA. The CDR3 DNA reads as TGTGCCAGCAGCCAGGGGCGAGGACAAACAGATACGCAGTATTTT. It encodes CASSQGRGQTDTQYF.

This clonotype was seen only a few times. The CDR3 reads CASSLGHGNVNEQYF. The CDR3 DNA is TGTGCCAGCAGTTTGGGTCACGGGAATGTTAACGAGCAGTACTTC. The rearrangement links TRBV12-3 or TRBV12-4 to TRBJ2-7; D might be TRBD2 (5 bases). Between the trimmed V and J ends, which lost 3 bases and 5 bases, there was a span of 17 bases. CDR3 size: 15 residues.

The CDR3 bases are TGTGCCAGCAGCCAAGTTACCCTCCACTTT. It specifies CASSQVTLHF. The chain employs TRBV14 and TRBJ1-6, with unresolved D. The germline CDR1 and CDR2 sequences are SGHDN and FVKESK. V dropped 1 base and J dropped 14 bases, with 3 bases sitting between them. The length of the CDR3 is 10 residues.

The chain employs TRBV10-3 and TRBJ2-5; 12 bases are shared with TRBD2. From germline, CDR1 is ENHRY and CDR2 SYGVKD. The trim removed 3 bases at V and 4 bases at J, leaving 6 bases unmatched. The CDR3 runs 16 residues. CDR3 amino acids: CAISEPSGRASETQYF. The DNA of the CDR3 is TGTGCCATCAGTGAACCTAGCGGGAGGGCCTCAGAGACCCAGTACTTC.

Worth noting for this clonotype: Relative to the germline gene, one junction end is altered; a read error may explain this. J is TRBJ1-3 and V is TRBV5-1, with unresolved D. This CDR3 is 13 amino acids long. Germline V lookup: CDR1 SGHRS, CDR2 YFSETQ. The CDR3 DNA is TGCGCCAGCAGTTTGGACTTCGGAAACACCATATATTTT. It is translated as CASSLDFGNTIYF.

This clonotype was detected a few times. The chain employs TRBV6-2 or TRBV6-3 and TRBJ2-1, with TRBD2 identical over 8 bases. This CDR3 spans 16 amino acids. J gave up 8 bases and V 5 bases, and 14 bases lay outside the gene matches. The germline gives CDR1 MNHEY, CDR2 SVGEGT. The chain's CDR3 is CASSQTPPAGVHEQFF. In DNA, the CDR3 is TGTGCCAGCAGTCAAACACCCCCAGCGGGAGTGCATGAGCAGTTCTTC.

The rearrangement joins TRBV19 to TRBJ2-2; the D is unclear. Trimming pared 3 bases from V and 3 bases from J, leaving 8 bases between. CDR3 size: 14 residues. From germline, CDR1 is LNHDA and CDR2 SQIVND (reference sequence). CDR3 loop: CASSIRPYTGELFF. Here the CDR3 DNA reads TGTGCCAGTAGTATCCGACCGTACACCGGGGAGCTGTTTTTT.

This clonotype was counted a few times. This chain uses TRBV12-3 or TRBV12-4 with TRBJ2-7; TRBD1 agrees at 8 bases. The J segment lost 4 bases and the V segment lost 8 bases, leaving 13 bases of the junction unmatched. This CDR3 is built from 15 residues. Written as DNA, the CDR3 is TGTGCCAGCTTAACTGGACAGGGTGGATCTTACGAGCAGTACTTC. It is translated as CASLTGQGGSYEQYF.